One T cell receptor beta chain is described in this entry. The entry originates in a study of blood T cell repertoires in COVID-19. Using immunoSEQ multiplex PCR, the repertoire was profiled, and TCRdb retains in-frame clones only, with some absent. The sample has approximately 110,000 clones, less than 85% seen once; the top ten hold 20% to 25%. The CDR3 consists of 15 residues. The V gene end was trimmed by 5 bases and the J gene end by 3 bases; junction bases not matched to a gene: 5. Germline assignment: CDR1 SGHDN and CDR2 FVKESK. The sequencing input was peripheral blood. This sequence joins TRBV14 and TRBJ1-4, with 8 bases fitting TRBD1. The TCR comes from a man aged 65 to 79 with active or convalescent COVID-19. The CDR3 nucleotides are TGTGCCAGCAGCGGCGAGACAGGGGCTAATGAAAAACTGTTTTTT. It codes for CASSGETGANEKLFF.